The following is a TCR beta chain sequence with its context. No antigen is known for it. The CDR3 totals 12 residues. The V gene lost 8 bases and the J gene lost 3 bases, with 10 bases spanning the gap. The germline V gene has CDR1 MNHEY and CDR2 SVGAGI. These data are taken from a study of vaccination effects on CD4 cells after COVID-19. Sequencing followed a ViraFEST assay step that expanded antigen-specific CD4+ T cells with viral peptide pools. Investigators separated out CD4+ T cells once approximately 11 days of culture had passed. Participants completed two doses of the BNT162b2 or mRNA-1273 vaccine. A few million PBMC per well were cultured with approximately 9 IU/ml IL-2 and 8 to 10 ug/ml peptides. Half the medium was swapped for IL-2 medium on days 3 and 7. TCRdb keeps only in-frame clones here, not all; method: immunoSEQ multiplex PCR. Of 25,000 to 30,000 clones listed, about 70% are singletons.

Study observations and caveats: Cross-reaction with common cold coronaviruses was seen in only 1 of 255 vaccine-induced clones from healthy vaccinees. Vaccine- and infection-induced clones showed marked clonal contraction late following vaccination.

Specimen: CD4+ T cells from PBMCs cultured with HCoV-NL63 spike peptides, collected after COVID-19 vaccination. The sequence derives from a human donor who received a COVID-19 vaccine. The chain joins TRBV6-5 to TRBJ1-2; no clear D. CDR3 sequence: CASGENYYGYTF. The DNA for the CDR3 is TGTGCCAGCGGGGAAAACTACTATGGCTACACCTTC.